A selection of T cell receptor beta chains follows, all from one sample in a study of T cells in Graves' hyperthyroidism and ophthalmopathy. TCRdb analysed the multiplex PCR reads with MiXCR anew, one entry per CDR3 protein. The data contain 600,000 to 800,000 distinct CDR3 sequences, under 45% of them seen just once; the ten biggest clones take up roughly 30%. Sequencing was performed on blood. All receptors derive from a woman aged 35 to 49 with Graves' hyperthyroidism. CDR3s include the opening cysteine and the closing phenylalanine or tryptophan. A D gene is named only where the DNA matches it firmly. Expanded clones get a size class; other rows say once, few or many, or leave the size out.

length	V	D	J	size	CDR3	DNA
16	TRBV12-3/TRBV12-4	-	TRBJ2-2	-	CASSLAVGRRAGELFF	TGTGCCAGCAGTTTAGCGGTGGGACGGCGGGCCGGGGAGCTGTTTTTT
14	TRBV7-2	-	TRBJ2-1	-	CASSSFEGYNEQFF	TGTGCCAGCAGCTCCTTTGAGGGGTACAATGAGCAGTTCTTC
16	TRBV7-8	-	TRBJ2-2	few	CASSFRPQGNTGELFF	TGTGCCAGCAGCTTTCGTCCCCAGGGGAACACCGGGGAGCTGTTTTTT
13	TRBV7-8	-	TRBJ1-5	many	CASSPAGQQPQHF	TGTGCCAGCAGCCCCGCCGGGCAGCAGCCCCAGCATTTT
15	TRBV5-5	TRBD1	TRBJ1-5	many	CASSRGGTSDQPQHF	TGTGCCAGCAGCCGAGGGGGCACGAGCGATCAGCCCCAGCATTTT
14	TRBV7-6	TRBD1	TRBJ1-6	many	CASSLDRGTGPLHF	TGTGCCAGCAGCTTAGACAGGGGGACAGGTCCCCTCCACTTT
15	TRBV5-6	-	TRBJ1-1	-	CASSLIRRVDTEAFF	TGTGCCAGCAGCTTGATAAGGAGGGTAGACACTGAAGCTTTCTTT
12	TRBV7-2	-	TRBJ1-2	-	CAITTGKYGYTF	TGTGCCATCACCACAGGGAAATATGGCTACACCTTC
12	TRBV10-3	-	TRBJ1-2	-	CAIGYAGDGYTF	TGTGCCATCGGTTATGCGGGGGATGGCTACACCTTC
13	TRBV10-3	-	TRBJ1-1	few	CASRRGSNTEAFF	TGTGCCAGCAGACGGGGGTCGAACACTGAAGCTTTCTTT
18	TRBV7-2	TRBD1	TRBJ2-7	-	CASSFIVPGQGATYEQYF	TGTGCCAGCAGCTTTATCGTCCCGGGACAGGGGGCTACCTACGAGCAGTACTTC
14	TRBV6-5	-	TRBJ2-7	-	CASSYLSASYEQYF	TGTGCCAGCAGTTATCTATCCGCCTCCTACGAGCAGTACTTC
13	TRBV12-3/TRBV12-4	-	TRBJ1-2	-	CASSSGGVTRGTF	TGTGCCAGCAGCTCCGGGGGAGTCACCCGGGGCACCTTC
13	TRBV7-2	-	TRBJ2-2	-	CASSYDRLKELFF	TGTGCCAGCAGTTATGACCGGCTGAAGGAGCTGTTTTTT
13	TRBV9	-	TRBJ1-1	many	CASSVTPDAEAFF	TGTGCCAGCAGCGTAACCCCCGATGCTGAAGCTTTCTTT
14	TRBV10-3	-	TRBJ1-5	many	CAISPTGNRQPQHF	TGTGCCATCAGCCCCACAGGGAACCGACAGCCCCAGCATTTT
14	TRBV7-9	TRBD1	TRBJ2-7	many	CASSRQGITHEQYF	TGTGCCAGCAGTCGACAGGGAATCACACACGAGCAGTACTTC
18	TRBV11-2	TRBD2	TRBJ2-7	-	CASSLRRIGTSGSNERYF	TGTGCCAGCAGCTTGAGGAGAATCGGGACTAGCGGGAGTAACGAGCGGTACTTC
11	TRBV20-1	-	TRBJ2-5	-	CSEGGSETQYF	TGCAGTGAGGGGGGTTCGGAGACCCAGTACTTC
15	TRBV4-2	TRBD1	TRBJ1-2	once	CASSRGTGKNYGYTF	TGTGCCAGCAGCCGTGGGACAGGGAAAAACTATGGCTACACCTTC
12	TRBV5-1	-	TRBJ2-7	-	CASSLVEDEQYF	TGCGCCAGCAGCTTGGTTGAGGATGAGCAGTACTTC
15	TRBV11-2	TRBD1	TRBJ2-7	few	CASSLPGTAVYEQYF	TGTGCCAGCAGTTTACCCGGGACAGCCGTCTACGAGCAGTACTTC
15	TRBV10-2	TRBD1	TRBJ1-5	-	CASRGQEGGNQPQHF	TGCGCCAGCAGGGGACAGGAAGGAGGCAATCAGCCCCAGCATTTT
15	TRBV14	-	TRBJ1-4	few	CASSQGDGWSEKLFF	TGTGCCAGCAGCCAAGGGGACGGATGGTCTGAAAAACTGTTTTTT
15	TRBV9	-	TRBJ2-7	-	CASSPPKEDSYEQYF	TGTGCCAGCAGCCCGCCGAAAGAGGATTCCTACGAGCAGTACTTC
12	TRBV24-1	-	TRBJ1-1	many	CATSDRQGEAFF	TGTGCCACCAGTGACCGCCAGGGTGAAGCTTTCTTT
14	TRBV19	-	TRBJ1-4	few	CASSIQGEYEKLFF	TGTGCCAGTAGTATACAGGGAGAGTATGAAAAACTGTTTTTT
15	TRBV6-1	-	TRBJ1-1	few	CASSTSITGDTEAFF	-
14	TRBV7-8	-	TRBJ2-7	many	CASSGRLANYEQYF	TGTGCCAGCAGCGGACGTTTGGCGAACTACGAGCAGTACTTC
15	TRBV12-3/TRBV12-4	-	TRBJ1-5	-	CASSLNGGLSQPQHF	TGTGCCAGCAGTTTAAATGGGGGGCTCAGTCAGCCCCAGCATTTT
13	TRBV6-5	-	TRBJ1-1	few	CASSSIMNTEAFF	TGTGCCAGCAGTTCGATAATGAACACTGAAGCTTTCTTT
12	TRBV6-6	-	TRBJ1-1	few	CASRERGLEAFF	TGTGCCAGCAGAGAAAGGGGACTTGAAGCTTTCTTT
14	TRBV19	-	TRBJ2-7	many	CASSITAGASEQYF	TGTGCCAGTAGTATAACGGCAGGGGCCTCTGAGCAGTACTTC
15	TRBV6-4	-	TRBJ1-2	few	CASSSIWALNYGYTF	TGTGCCAGCAGCTCCATCTGGGCACTTAACTATGGCTACACCTTC
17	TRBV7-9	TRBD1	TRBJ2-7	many	CASSLVSSQGSSYEQYF	TGTGCCAGCAGCTTAGTCTCGTCACAGGGGAGCTCCTACGAGCAGTACTTC
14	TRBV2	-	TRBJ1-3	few	CASSDVLSGNTIYF	TGTGCCAGCAGTGACGTGCTCTCTGGAAACACCATATATTTT
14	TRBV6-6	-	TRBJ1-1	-	CASSYVGTLDVTFF	TGTGCCAGCAGTTACGTAGGGACTCTGGACGTGACTTTCTTT
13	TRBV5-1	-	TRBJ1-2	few	CASSFGQESGYTF	TGCGCCAGCAGCTTCGGTCAGGAAAGTGGCTACACCTTC
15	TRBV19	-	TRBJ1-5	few	CASSIDRGAGEPQHF	TGTGCCAGTAGTATAGATCGGGGGGCGGGGGAGCCCCAGCATTTT
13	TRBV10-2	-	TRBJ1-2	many	CASSEIGGYGYTF	TGCGCCAGCAGTGAGATCGGGGGCTATGGCTACACCTTC
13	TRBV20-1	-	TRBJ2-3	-	CSMSSAGTDTQYF	TGCAGTATGTCGAGTGCGGGCACAGATACGCAGTATTTT
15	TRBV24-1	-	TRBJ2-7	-	CATSVGGDQVLGQYF	TGTGCCACCAGTGTCGGGGGCGATCAAGTCCTCGGGCAGTACTTC
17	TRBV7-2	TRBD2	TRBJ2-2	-	CASSYLAGGLNTGELFF	TGTGCCAGCAGCTACCTAGCGGGGGGACTGAACACCGGGGAGCTGTTTTTT
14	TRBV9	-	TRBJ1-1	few	CASSYFVYFTEAFF	TGTGCCAGCAGTTATTTCGTGTATTTCACTGAAGCTTTCTTT
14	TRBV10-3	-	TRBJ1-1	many	CAISESSFYTEAFF	TGTGCCATCAGTGAGTCCTCCTTTTACACTGAAGCTTTCTTT
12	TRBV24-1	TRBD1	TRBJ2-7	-	CATSDQGDEQYF	TGTGCCACCAGTGACCAGGGGGACGAGCAGTACTTC
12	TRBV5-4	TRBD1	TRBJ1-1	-	CASSDRDTEAFF	TGTGCCAGCAGCGACAGGGACACTGAAGCTTTCTTT
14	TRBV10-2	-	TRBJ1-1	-	CASRGDTENTEAFF	TGCGCCAGCAGAGGAGACACAGAGAACACTGAAGCTTTCTTT
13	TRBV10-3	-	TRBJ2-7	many	CAIARGSAYEQYF	TGTGCCATCGCTCGGGGCAGCGCGTACGAGCAGTACTTC
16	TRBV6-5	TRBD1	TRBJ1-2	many	CASSRSMPQGADGYTF	TGTGCCAGCAGTCGCTCCATGCCCCAGGGGGCCGATGGCTACACCTTC